Following are 18 T cell receptor beta chains from one sample sequenced in a study of blood T cell dynamics during melanoma immunotherapy. As to time point: pre-treatment baseline. Here immunoSEQ multiplex PCR was the method, and the copy in TCRdb shows in-frame clones only, minus some. The data show roughly 6,100 clones, with about nine tenths seen just once and around 13% held by the top ten. The sequencing here drew on cell-free DNA from blood, taken from a patient treated with checkpoint blockade. Source of these receptors: a human donor with melanoma.

This sequence joins TRBV6-4 and TRBJ2-6, with D tentatively TRBD2 (5 bases). Per germline, CDR1 MRHNA and CDR2 SNTAGT. The CDR3 loop spans 16 amino acids. The V end lost 5 bases, the J end lost 0 bases, and 11 bases lay between the germline ends. In DNA form, the CDR3 reads TGTGCCAGCAGTCTTGAAGGGAGCTCTGGGGCCAACGTCCTGACTTTC. Protein product: CASSLEGSSGANVLTF.

The V and J genes are TRBV7-2 and TRBJ2-7; 11 bases agree with TRBD2. With 5 bases clipped from V and 0 bases from J, the junction kept 9 bases outside the gene matches. Germline values: CDR1 SGHTA, CDR2 FQGNSA. The CDR3 sequence is 17 residues long. CDR3 amino acids: CASSLTSSGGSSYEQYF. The DNA of the CDR3 is TGTGCCAGCAGCCTAACCTCTAGCGGGGGGAGCTCCTACGAGCAGTACTTC.

The chain is built from TRBV6-4 and TRBJ2-1, with TRBD1 identical over 11 bases. This CDR3 is built from 16 residues. J lost 2 bases, V lost 4 bases, and 4 bases had no gene match. Per germline, CDR1 MRHNA and CDR2 SNTAGT. The CDR3 DNA is TGTGCCAGCAGTGTTAGGACAGGGGGCGCCTACAATGAGCAGTTCTTC. Amino acids: CASSVRTGGAYNEQFF.

The rearrangement uses TRBV5-8 and TRBJ1-4; D gene ambiguous. V dropped 4 bases and J dropped 0 bases, with 13 bases sitting between them. Germline V gene lookup returns CDR1 SGHTS and CDR2 YDEGEE. This CDR3 is built from 16 residues. The chain's CDR3 is CASSPGTGATNEKLFF. DNA of the CDR3: TGTGCCAGCAGCCCCGGTACGGGTGCAACTAATGAAAAACTGTTTTTT.

This chain connects TRBV5-5 to TRBJ1-4; TRBD1 might be the D (5 bases). Germline V gene lookup returns CDR1 SGHKS and CDR2 YYEKEE (reference sequence). The CDR3 covers 13 residues. Deletions cut 4 bases from V and 5 bases from J, with 9 bases between. The chain's CDR3 is CASSTGLNEKLFF. The CDR3 DNA reads TGTGCCAGCAGCACGGGACTCAATGAAAAACTGTTTTTT.

The chain uses TRBV6-4 and TRBJ2-1; TRBD2 matches 9 bases. The germline gives CDR1 MRHNA, CDR2 SNTAGT. Germline trimming cut 3 bases from V and 6 bases from J; bases unmatched to any gene: 6. CDR3 length: 15 amino acids. CDR3 nucleotide sequence: TGTGCCAGCAGTGAACGAGCGGGGGGCCGCAATGAGCAGTTCTTC. It encodes CASSERAGGRNEQFF.

The sample holds one count of this clone. The chain carries TRBV19 and TRBJ2-2; D might be TRBD1 (6 bases). The CDR3 is 16 amino acids. Germline lookup yields CDR1 LNHDA and CDR2 SQIVND (reference sequence). V lost 2 bases and J 5 bases, leaving 15 bases between the germline ends. CDR3 nucleotide sequence: TGTGCCAGTAGTATACGCCCCGGCCAGGGGACCGGGGAGCTGTTTTTT. Translating it yields CASSIRPGQGTGELFF.

This clone was picked up one time. CDR3 amino acids: CASSQQPSAGVFTDTQYF. DNA of the CDR3: TGTGCCAGCAGCCAACAACCCTCAGCGGGGGTTTTCACAGATACGCAGTATTTT. This chain connects TRBV7-6 to TRBJ2-3, with 8 bases aligning to TRBD2. The CDR3 spans 18 residues. After removal of 5 bases from V and 2 bases from J, the junction contained 15 bases not matched to a gene. From germline, CDR1 is SGHVS and CDR2 FNYEAQ.

V and J are TRBV28 and TRBJ2-5; D possibly corresponds to TRBD2 (6 bases). V lost 4 bases to trimming and J lost 0 bases, with 9 bases between them. Germline V gene data show CDR1 as MDHEN and CDR2 as SYDVKM. The CDR3 loop spans 14 amino acids. In DNA, the CDR3 is TGTGCCAGCAGTTGGGGCGGGGACCAAGAGACCCAGTACTTC. It codes for CASSWGGDQETQYF.

The rearrangement joins TRBV27 to TRBJ2-7; TRBD1 agrees at 9 bases. The V gene end was trimmed by 5 bases and the J gene end by 6 bases; junction bases not matched to a gene: 11. The CDR3 totals 15 residues. Germline V lookup: CDR1 MNHEY, CDR2 SMNVEV (reference sequence). CDR3: CASSLDGTGPGEQYF. The CDR3 DNA follows: TGTGCCAGCAGTCTAGACGGGACAGGGCCAGGCGAGCAGTACTTC.

This chain joins TRBV28 and TRBJ1-2; TRBD1 aligns across 10 bases. V was pared by 2 bases and J by 14 bases, with 5 bases of the junction left unmatched. The CDR3 is made up of 12 amino acids. Germline V gene lookup returns CDR1 MDHEN and CDR2 SYDVKM. CDR3 protein: CASSLLTGGLTF. The CDR3 nucleotides are TGTGCCAGCAGTTTACTGACAGGGGGCCTAACCTTC.

The chain is built from TRBV4-3 and TRBJ2-3; 11 bases line up with TRBD1. V was pared by 4 bases and J by 6 bases, with 6 bases of the junction left unmatched. The CDR3 is made up of 15 amino acids. The germline gives CDR1 LGHNA, CDR2 YSLEER. The CDR3 DNA follows: TGCGCCAGCAGCCCGGGACAGGGGGTTGGTGATACGCAGTATTTT. Encoded protein: CASSPGQGVGDTQYF.

This rearrangement joins TRBV19 to TRBJ2-3; no definite D call. The CDR3 spans 14 residues. Germline V gene data show CDR1 as LNHDA and CDR2 as SQIVND (reference sequence). The V end lost 4 bases, the J end lost 3 bases, and 11 bases lay between the germline ends. This CDR3 reads CASSTPDGTDTQYF. CDR3 nucleotide sequence: TGTGCCAGTAGTACCCCGGACGGGACAGATACGCAGTATTTT.

This chain links TRBV4-1 with TRBJ1-2; D is ambiguous. The CDR3 extends over 14 amino acids. Germline V gene data show CDR1 as MGHRA and CDR2 as YSYEKL. V was cut by 1 base and J by 5 bases, with 11 bases left in between. CDR3 amino acids: CASSQGNDLYGYTF. CDR3 in DNA: TGCGCCAGCAGCCAAGGCAACGATTTATATGGCTACACCTTC.

The rearrangement uses TRBV10-3 and TRBJ1-1, with 7 bases identical to TRBD1. The germline CDR1 and CDR2 sequences are ENHRY and SYGVKD. The CDR3 length is 13 residues. The junction had 5 bases not matched to a gene; V was cut back by 4 bases and J by 6 bases. This CDR3 is CAISVTGAAEAFF. The CDR3 nucleotides are TGTGCCATCAGTGTAACAGGGGCTGCTGAAGCTTTCTTT.

This chain links TRBV11-2 with TRBJ2-5; 9 bases line up with TRBD2. Looked up from germline, CDR1 is SGHAT and CDR2 is FQNNGV. Losses at the gene ends were 4 bases for V and 5 bases for J; bases not matched to a gene: 8. The CDR3 runs to 15 residues. The CDR3 DNA reads TGTGCCAGCAGCTCGCGGGGGGGCCTAGTTGAGACCCAGTACTTC. The encoded protein is CASSSRGGLVETQYF.

V gene TRBV7-2 combines with J gene TRBJ2-1; perhaps TRBD1 as D (5 bases). This CDR3 spans 13 amino acids. Trimming removed 5 bases at V and 15 bases at J, with 20 bases between. Germline-derived CDR1 and CDR2 are SGHTA and FQGNSA. The CDR3 reads CASSPLRGRKLFF. The CDR3 DNA reads TGTGCCAGCAGCCCACTTAGGGGAAGGAAACTGTTCTTC.

This chain connects TRBV2 to TRBJ1-4, with D unclear. The V end lost 7 bases, the J end lost 3 bases, and 9 bases lay between the germline ends. This CDR3 has 13 amino acids. CDR1 SNHLY and CDR2 FYNNEI come from the germline V gene. This CDR3 reads CASTARSNEKLFF. The CDR3 nucleotides read TGTGCCAGCACGGCCAGATCTAATGAAAAACTGTTTTTT.